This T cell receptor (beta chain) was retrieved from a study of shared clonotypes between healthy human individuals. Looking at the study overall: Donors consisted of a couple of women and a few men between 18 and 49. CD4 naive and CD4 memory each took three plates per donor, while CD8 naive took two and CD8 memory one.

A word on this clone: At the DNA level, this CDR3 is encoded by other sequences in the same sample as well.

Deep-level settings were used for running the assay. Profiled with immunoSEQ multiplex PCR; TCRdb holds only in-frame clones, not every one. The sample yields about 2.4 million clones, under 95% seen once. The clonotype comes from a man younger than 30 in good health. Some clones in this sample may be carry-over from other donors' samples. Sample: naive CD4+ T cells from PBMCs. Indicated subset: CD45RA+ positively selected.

Here the CDR3 DNA reads TGCAGTGCTAGACCCGAAGAGACCCAGTACTTC. This sequence encodes CSARPEETQYF. This rearrangement joins TRBV20-1 to TRBJ2-5; D ambiguous. CDR3 size: 11 residues. Trimming left V 2 bases short and J 3 bases short, with 4 bases between. Germline values: CDR1 DFQATT, CDR2 SNEGSKA (reference sequence).